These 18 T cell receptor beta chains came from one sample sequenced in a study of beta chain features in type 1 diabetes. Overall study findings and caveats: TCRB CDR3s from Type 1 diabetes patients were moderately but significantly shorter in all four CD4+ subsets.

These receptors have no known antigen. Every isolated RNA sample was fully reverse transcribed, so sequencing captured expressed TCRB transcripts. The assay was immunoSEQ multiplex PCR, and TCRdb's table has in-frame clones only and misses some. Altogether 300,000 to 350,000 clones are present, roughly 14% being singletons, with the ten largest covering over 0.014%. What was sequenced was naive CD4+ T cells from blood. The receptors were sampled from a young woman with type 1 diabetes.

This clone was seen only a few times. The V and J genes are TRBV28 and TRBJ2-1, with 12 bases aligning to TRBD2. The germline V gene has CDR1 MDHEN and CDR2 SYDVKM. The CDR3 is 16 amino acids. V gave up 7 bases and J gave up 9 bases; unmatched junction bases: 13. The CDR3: CASNSWASGRGGEQFF. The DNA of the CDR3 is TGTGCCAGCAACTCCTGGGCTAGCGGGAGGGGGGGTGAGCAGTTCTTC.

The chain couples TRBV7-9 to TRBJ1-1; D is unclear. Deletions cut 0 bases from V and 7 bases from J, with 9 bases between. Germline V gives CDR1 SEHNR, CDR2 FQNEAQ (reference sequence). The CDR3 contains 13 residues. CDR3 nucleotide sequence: TGTGCCAGCAGCTTAGCCACAGCCGGTGAAGCTTTCTTT. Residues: CASSLATAGEAFF.

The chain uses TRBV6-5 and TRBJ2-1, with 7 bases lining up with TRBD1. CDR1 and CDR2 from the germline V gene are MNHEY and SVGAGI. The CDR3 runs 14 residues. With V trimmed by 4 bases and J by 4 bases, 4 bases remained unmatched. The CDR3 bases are TGTGCCAGCAGTTTCGGGACAGAGTACAATGAGCAGTTCTTC. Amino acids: CASSFGTEYNEQFF.

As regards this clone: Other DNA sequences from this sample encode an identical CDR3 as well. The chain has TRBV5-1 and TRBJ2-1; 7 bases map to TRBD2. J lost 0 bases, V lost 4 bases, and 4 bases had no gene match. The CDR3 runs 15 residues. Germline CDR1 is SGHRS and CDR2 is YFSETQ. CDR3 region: CASSLASGSYNEQFF. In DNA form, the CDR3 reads TGCGCCAGCAGCCTCGCTAGCGGCTCCTACAATGAGCAGTTCTTC.

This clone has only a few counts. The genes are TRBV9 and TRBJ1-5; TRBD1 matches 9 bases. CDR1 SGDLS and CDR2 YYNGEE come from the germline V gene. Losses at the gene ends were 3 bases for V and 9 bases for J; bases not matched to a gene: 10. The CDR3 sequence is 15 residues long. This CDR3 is CASSGGTGGSGPQHF. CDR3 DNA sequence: TGTGCCAGCAGCGGTGGTACAGGGGGCTCAGGGCCCCAGCATTTT.

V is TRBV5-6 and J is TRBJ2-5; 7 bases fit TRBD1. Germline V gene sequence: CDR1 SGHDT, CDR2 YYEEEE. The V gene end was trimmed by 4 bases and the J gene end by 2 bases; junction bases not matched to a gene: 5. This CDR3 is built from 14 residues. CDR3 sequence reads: CASSKTGTQETQYF. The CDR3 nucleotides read TGTGCCAGCAGCAAGACAGGGACACAAGAGACCCAGTACTTC.

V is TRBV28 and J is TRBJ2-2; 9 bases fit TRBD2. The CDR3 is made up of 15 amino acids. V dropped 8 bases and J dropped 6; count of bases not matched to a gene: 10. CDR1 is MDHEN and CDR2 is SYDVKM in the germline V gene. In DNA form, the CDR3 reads TGTGCCAGCGGCGGGGTAGCGGGAGACGCCGGGGAGCTGTTTTTT. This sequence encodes CASGGVAGDAGELFF.

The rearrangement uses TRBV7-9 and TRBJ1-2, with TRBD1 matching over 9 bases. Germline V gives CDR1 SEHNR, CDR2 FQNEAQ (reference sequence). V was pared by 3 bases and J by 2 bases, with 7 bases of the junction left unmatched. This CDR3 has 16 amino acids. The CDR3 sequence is CASSFTPGTGNYGYTF. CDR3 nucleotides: TGTGCCAGCAGCTTTACTCCCGGGACAGGGAACTATGGCTACACCTTC.

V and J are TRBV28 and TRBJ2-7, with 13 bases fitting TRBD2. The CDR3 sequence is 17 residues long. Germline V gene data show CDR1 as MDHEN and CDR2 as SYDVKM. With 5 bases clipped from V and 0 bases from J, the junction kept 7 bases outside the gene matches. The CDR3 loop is CASSTPGLAGASYEQYF. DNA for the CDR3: TGTGCCAGCAGTACCCCCGGACTAGCGGGGGCCTCCTACGAGCAGTACTTC.

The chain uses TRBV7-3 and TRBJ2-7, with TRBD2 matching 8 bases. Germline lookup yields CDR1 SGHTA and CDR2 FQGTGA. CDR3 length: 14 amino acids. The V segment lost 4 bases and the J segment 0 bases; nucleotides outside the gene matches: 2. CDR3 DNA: TGTGCCAGCAGCTATAGCGGGGCCTCCTACGAGCAGTACTTC. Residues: CASSYSGASYEQYF.

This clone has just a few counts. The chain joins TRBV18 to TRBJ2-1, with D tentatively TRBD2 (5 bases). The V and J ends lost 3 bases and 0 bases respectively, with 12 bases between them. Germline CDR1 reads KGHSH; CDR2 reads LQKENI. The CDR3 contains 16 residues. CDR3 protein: CASSPLAASSYNEQFF. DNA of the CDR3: TGTGCCAGCTCACCCCTAGCTGCCTCCTCCTACAATGAGCAGTTCTTC.

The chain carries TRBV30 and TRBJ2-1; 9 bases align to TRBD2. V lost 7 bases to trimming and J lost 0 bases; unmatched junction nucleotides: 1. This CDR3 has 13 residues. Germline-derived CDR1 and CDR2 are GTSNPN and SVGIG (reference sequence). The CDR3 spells CAFSGSSYNEQFF. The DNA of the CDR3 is TGTGCCTTTAGCGGGAGCTCCTACAATGAGCAGTTCTTC.

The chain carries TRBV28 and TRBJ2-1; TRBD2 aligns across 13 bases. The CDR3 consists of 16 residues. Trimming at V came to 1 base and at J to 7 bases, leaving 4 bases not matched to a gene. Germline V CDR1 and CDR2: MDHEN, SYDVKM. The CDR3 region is CASSLSATSGRNEQFF. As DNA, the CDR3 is TGTGCCAGCAGTTTATCAGCGACTAGCGGGAGGAATGAGCAGTTCTTC.

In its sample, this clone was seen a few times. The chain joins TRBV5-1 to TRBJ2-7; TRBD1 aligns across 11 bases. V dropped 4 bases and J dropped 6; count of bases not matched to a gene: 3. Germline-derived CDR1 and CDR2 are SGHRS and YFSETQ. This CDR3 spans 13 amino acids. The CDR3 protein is CASSHGTGGEQYV. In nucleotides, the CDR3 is TGCGCCAGCAGCCACGGGACAGGGGGCGAGCAGTACGTC.

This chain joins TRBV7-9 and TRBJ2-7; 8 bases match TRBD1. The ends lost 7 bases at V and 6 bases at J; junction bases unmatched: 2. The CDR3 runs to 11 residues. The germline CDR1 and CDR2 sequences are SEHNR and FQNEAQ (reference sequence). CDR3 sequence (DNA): TGTGCCAGCATAGACAGGGGCGAGCAGTACTTC. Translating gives CASIDRGEQYF.

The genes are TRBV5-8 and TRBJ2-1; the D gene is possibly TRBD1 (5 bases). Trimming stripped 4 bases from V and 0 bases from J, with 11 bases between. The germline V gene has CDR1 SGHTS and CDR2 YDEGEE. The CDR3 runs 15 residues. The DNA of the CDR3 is TGTGCCAGCAGCCCAAAGGGGCGCTCCTACAATGAGCAGTTCTTC. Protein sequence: CASSPKGRSYNEQFF.

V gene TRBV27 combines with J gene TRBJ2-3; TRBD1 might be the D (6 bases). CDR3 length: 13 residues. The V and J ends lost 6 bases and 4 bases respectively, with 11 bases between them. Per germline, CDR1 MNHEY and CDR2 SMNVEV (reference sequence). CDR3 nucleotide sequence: TGTGCCAGCAGCCCTACAGGGCCAGATACGCAGTATTTT. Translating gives CASSPTGPDTQYF.

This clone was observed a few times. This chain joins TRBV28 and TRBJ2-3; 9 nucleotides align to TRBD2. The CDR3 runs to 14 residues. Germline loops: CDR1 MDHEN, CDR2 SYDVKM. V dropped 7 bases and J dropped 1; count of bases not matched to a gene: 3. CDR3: CASTRTSGTDTQYF. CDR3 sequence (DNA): TGTGCCAGCACCCGGACTAGCGGCACAGATACGCAGTATTTT.